Listed below are T cell receptor beta chains from one sample, sequenced in a study of blood T cell dynamics during melanoma immunotherapy. The protocol was immunoSEQ multiplex PCR, while the TCRdb copy is restricted to in-frame clones and leaves out a portion. This sample's clone table lists around 24 clones. Sample: cell-free DNA from blood, taken from a patient treated with checkpoint blockade. The origin of the receptors is a human donor with melanoma. Both conserved end residues are part of each CDR3. D genes are given only for firm matches. Clone size is stated in some rows and not others, as once, few, many or a class when expanded.

d_call | j_call | v_call | clone_size | cdr3_nt | cdr3_aa
. | TRBJ2-7 | TRBV2 | once | TGTGCCAGCAGGCCGGGGATTAGCTACGAGCAGTACTTC | CASRPGISYEQYF
TRBD1 | TRBJ2-5 | TRBV12-5 | . | TGTGCTAGTGGTGTGGACAGGGGCCGCAGGGAGACCCAGTACTTC | CASGVDRGRRETQYF
. | TRBJ1-2 | TRBV9 | . | TGTGCCAGCAGCGTAGGGGGCTGGAACTATGGCTACACCTTC | CASSVGGWNYGYTF
TRBD1 | TRBJ2-3 | TRBV10-2 | . | TGCGCCAGCAGTGTTTTCAGGGGGTCCGATACGCAGTATTTT | CASSVFRGSDTQYF
TRBD2 | TRBJ2-2 | TRBV11-2 | . | TGTGCCAGCAGCATCAGCGGGGGATTTCTGGGGGAGCTGTTTTTT | CASSISGGFLGELFF
TRBD1 | TRBJ1-2 | TRBV4-1 | . | TGCGCCAGCAGCTCAGGACAGGGCGAAGCCGTCGGGCAAGGCTACACCTTC | CASSSGQGEAVGQGYTF
. | TRBJ2-6 | TRBV7-2 | . | TGTGCCAGCAGCGTGTGTCGCAGACGACAAAGTCGGGCCAACGTCCTGACTTTC | CASSVCRRRQSRANVLTF
. | TRBJ2-7 | TRBV2 | . | TGTGCCAGCAGCCCCGCGTACAGCAAACACTACGAGCAGTACTTC | CASSPAYSKHYEQYF